These 3 T cell receptor beta chains share one sample of origin, sequenced in a study of blood T cell repertoires in COVID-19. Profiling relied on immunoSEQ multiplex PCR, and the TCRdb table lists in-frame clones only, not all of them. The data show 250,000 to 350,000 clones, 90% seen once. Specimen: PBMCs or T cells enriched from blood (not recorded which). All receptors derive from a woman under 30 with acute COVID-19.

V and J are TRBV5-6 and TRBJ1-4; possibly TRBD1 for D (5 bases). This CDR3 has 16 amino acids. V gave up 0 bases and J gave up 6 bases, with 15 bases separating them. Germline CDR1 and CDR2: SGHDT and YYEEEE. This CDR3 reads CASSLVGGGGYEKLFF. The CDR3 DNA reads as TGTGCCAGCAGCTTGGTAGGCGGGGGAGGTTATGAAAAACTGTTTTTT.

This clone has just one count. The V and J genes are TRBV7-2 and TRBJ1-1, with a possible D match to TRBD1 (5 bases). CDR3 length: 12 residues. Trimming cost V 5 bases and J 10 bases, with 14 bases left between them. From germline, CDR1 is SGHTA and CDR2 FQGNSA. The CDR3 DNA reads as TGTGCCAGCAGCCCAGGGATAGGGTTAGCTTTCTTT. It encodes CASSPGIGLAFF.

The J gene is TRBJ2-7, the V gene TRBV11-3; 10 positions agree with TRBD1. CDR3 length: 15 amino acids. Germline V CDR1 and CDR2: SGHNT, YENEEA. V shed 5 bases, J shed 3 bases, and the junction held 7 bases outside the gene matches. DNA of the CDR3: TGTGCCAGCAGCCGCTCCGGACAGGGGGTCTACGAGCAGTACTTC. It specifies CASSRSGQGVYEQYF.